This TCR beta chain was found in a study of cytomegalovirus exposure and HLA in healthy donors. The PCR contained 60 Vbeta and 13 Jbeta primers. The assay was immunoSEQ multiplex PCR, and TCRdb's table has in-frame clones only and misses some. The repertoire has some 130,000 clones, about three quarters of them found once; the top ten carry 1.3%. Points on this clone: Its antigen is undetermined.

Trimming shortened V by 0 bases and J by 7 bases, and 8 bases separated the two germline ends. The CDR3 contains 13 residues. The germline V gene encodes CDR1 SGHRS and CDR2 YFSETQ. Study-level results: Looking again later, the authors saw that most CMV-associated TCR beta chains seemed HLA-restricted. In a later analysis, V- and J-gene trimming of beta chains associated with a DCLRE1C missense variant, replicated independently. Three chains tied to CMV proved CMV antigen-specific in vitro.

The chain links TRBV5-1 to TRBJ2-1; D is unresolved. This clonotype was obtained from a woman in her thirties or forties in good health and CMV-seronegative. The sequenced sample was PBMCs. The CDR3 DNA sequence: TGCGCCAGCAGCTTGGCCCCCTTGAATGAGCAGTTCTTC. Translation: CASSLAPLNEQFF. Full variable domain (remainder filled in from reference TRBV5-1 and TRBJ2-1): KAGVTQTPRYLIKTRGQQVTLSCSPISGHRSVSWYQQTPGQGLQFLFEYFSETQRNKGNFPGRFSGRQFSNSRSEMNVSTLELGDSALYLCASSLAPLNEQFFGPGTRLTVL.